This paragraph reports one T cell receptor beta chain. Germline CDR1 reads KGHSH; CDR2 reads LQKENI. Unmatched junction bases numbered 1, after V lost 6 bases and J lost 2 bases. CDR3 length: 15 amino acids. In the source study's methods: Amplification of reference gene primers was used by the study to estimate nucleated cell counts. Using immunoSEQ multiplex PCR, the repertoire was profiled, and TCRdb retains in-frame clones only, with some absent. V and J calls and clone size are given by that table; D and trimming were obtained from the DNA. The table includes roughly 79,000 clones, around 90% detected once. The data stem from a study of blood T cell repertoires in COVID-19. About the study: The samples span acute and convalescent COVID-19 from the United States, Italy and Spain. T cells, B-cell-depleted T cells, or PBMCs provided the cDNA or gDNA that served as material.

The chain combines TRBV18 with TRBJ2-2; 12 positions agree with TRBD1. Sequencing used peripheral blood. This clonotype was obtained from a middle-aged man with active COVID-19. The CDR3 DNA reads TGTGCCAGCTCCGGGACAGGGGGCAACACCGGGGAGCTGTTTTTT. Amino acids: CASSGTGGNTGELFF.